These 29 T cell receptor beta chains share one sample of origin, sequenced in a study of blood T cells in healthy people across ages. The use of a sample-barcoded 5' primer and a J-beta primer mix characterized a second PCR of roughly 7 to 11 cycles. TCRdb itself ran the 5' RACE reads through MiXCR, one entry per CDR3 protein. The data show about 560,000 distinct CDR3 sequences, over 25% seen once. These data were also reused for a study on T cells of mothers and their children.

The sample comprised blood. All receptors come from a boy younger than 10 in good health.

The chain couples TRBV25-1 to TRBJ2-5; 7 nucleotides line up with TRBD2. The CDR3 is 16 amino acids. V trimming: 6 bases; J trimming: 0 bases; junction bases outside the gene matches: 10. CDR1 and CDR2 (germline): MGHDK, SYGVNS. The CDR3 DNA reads TGTGCCAGCAGCGCCCTATTTGGGGGGGACCAAGAGACCCAGTACTTC. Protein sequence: CASSALFGGDQETQYF.

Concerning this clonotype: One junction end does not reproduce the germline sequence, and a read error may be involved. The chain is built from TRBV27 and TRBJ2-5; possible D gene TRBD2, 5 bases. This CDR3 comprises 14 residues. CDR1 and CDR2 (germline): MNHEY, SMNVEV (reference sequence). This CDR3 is CASSLYEGVEAQYF. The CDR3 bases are TGTGCCAGCAGTTTATACGAGGGAGTAGAGGCCCAGTACTTC.

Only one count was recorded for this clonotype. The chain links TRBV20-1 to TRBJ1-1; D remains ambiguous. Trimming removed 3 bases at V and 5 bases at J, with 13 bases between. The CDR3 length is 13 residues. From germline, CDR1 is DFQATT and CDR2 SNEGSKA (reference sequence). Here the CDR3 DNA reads TGCAGTGCTAGCCCACCACGAGGAACTGAAGCTTTCTTT. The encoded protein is CSASPPRGTEAFF.

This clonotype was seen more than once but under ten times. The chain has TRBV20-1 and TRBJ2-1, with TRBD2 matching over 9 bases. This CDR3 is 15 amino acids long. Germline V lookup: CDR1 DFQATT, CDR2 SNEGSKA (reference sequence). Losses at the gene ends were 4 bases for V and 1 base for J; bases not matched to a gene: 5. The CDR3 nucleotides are TGCAGTGCTACCGCTAGCGGGGTTTCCTACAATGAGCAGTTCTTC. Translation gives CSATASGVSYNEQFF.

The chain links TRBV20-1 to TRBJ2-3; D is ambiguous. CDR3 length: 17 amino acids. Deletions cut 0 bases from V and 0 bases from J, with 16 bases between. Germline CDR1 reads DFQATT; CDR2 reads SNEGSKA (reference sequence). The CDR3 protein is CSARDASIPHSTDTQYF. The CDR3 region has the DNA TGCAGTGCTAGAGATGCAAGTATCCCACATAGCACAGATACGCAGTATTTT.

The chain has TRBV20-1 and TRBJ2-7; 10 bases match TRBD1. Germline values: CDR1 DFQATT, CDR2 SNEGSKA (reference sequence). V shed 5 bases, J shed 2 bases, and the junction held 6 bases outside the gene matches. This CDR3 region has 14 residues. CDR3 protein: CSAHRTGGPYEQYF. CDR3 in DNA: TGCAGTGCTCACAGGACAGGGGGACCCTACGAGCAGTACTTC.

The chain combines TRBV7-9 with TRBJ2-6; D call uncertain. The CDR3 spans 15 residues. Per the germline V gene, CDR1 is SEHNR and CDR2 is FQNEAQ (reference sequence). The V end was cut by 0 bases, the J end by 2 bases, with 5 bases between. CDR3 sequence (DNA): TGTGCCAGCAGCTTAGCTATCCCTGGGGCCAACGTCCTGACTTTC. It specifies CASSLAIPGANVLTF.

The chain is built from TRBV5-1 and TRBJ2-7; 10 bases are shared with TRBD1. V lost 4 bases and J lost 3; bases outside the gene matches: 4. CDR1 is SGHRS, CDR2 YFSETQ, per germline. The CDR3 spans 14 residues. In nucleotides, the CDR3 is TGCGCCAGCAGCACCCGGACAGGGGGCTACGAGCAGTACTTC. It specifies CASSTRTGGYEQYF.

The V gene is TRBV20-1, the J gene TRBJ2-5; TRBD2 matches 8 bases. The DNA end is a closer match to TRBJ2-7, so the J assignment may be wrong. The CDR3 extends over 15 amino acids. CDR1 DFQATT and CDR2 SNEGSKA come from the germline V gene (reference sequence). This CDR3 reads CSARAPGLGLYEQYF. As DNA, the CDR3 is TGCAGTGCTAGAGCCCCGGGACTAGGGCTCTACGAGCAGTACTTC.

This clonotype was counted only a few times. CDR3 coding DNA: TGTGCCAGCAGTTACTTATCGGGGGGCGTGAATGAAAAACTGTTTTTT. It translates to CASSYLSGGVNEKLFF. J is TRBJ1-4 and V is TRBV6-6, with D perhaps TRBD1 (6 bases). There are 16 residues in the CDR3. V was clipped by 1 base and J by 5 bases, with 14 bases between them. Germline CDR1 and CDR2: MNHNY and SVGAGI (reference sequence).

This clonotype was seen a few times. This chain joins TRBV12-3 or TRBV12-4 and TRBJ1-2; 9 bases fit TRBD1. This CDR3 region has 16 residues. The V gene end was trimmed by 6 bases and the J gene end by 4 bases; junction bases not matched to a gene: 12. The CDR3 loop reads CASRLSGQGSIYGYTF. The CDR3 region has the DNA TGTGCCAGCAGACTCTCGGGACAGGGATCGATCTATGGCTACACCTTC.

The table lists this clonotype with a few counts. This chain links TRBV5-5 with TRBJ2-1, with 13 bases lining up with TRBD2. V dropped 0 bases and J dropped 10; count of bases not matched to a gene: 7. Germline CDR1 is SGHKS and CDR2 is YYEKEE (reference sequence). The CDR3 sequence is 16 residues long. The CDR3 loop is CASSLGLAGGPGEQFF. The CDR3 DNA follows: TGTGCCAGCAGCTTGGGACTAGCGGGGGGACCTGGGGAGCAGTTCTTC. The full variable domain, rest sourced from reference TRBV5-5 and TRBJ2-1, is DAGVTQSPTHLIKTRGQQVTLRCSPISGHKSVSWYQQVLGQGPQFIFQYYEKEERGRGNFPDRFSARQFPNYSSELNVNALLLGDSALYLCASSLGLAGGPGEQFFGPGTRLTVL.

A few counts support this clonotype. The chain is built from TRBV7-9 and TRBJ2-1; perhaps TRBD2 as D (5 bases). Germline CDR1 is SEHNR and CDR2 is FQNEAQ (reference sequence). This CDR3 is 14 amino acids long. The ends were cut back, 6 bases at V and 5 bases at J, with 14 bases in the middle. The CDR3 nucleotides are TGTGCCAGCAGAGGACTGTCTCTCCACAATGAGCAGTTCTTC. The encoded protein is CASRGLSLHNEQFF. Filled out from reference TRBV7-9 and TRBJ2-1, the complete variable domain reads DTGVSQNPRHKITKRGQNVTFRCDPISEHNRLYWYRQTLGQGPEFLTYFQNEAQLEKSRLLSDRFSAERPKGSFSTLEIQRTEQGDSAMYLCASRGLSLHNEQFFGPGTRLTVL.

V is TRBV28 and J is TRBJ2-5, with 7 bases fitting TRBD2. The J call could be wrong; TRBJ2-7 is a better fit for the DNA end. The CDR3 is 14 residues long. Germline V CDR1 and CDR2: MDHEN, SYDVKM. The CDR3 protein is CASSLRDYSYEQYF. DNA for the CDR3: TGTGCCAGCAGTCTCCGGGACTATTCCTACGAGCAGTACTTC.

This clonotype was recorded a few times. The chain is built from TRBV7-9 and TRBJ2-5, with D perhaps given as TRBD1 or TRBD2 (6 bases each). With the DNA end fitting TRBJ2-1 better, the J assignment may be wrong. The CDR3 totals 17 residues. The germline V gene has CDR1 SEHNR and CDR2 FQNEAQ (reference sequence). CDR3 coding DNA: TGTGCCAGCAGCTTAGCCGGGGGCCGAAAGAGAGGCGATGAGCAGTTCTTC. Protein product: CASSLAGGRKRGDEQFF.

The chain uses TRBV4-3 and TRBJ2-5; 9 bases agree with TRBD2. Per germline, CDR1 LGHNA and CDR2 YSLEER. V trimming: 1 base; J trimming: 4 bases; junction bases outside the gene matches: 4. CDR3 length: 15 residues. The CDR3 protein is CASSQGLLAGETQYF. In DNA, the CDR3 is TGCGCCAGCAGCCAAGGGTTACTAGCGGGAGAGACCCAGTACTTC.

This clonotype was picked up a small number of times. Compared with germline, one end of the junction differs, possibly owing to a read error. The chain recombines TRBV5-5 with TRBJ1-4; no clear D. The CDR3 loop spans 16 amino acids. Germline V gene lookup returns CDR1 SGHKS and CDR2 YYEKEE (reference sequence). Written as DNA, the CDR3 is TGTGTCAGCAGCTTTTCAGTCGCACCTACTAATGAAAAACTGTTTTTT. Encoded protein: CVSSFSVAPTNEKLFF.

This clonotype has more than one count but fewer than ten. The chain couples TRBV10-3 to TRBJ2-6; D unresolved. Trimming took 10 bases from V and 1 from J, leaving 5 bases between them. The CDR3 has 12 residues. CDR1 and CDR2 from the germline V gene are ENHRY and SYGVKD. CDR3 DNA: TGTGCCACGCGTTCTGGGGCCAACGTCCTGACTTTC. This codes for CATRSGANVLTF.

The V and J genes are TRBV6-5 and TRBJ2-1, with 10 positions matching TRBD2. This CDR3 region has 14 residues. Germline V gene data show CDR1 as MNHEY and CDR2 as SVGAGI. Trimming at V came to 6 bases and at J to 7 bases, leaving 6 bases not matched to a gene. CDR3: CASSYTSGINEQFF. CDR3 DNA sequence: TGTGCCAGCAGCTACACTAGCGGGATAAATGAGCAGTTCTTC.

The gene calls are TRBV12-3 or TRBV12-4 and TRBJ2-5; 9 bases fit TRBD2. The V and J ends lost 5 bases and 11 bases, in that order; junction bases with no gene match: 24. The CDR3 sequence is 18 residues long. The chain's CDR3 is CASSLPTGDPLAGEEQYF. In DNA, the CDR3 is TGTGCCAGCAGTCTCCCTACAGGGGATCCTTTAGCGGGAGAAGAGCAGTACTTC.

CDR3 nucleotide sequence: TGTGCCAGCAGCTCACTAACCCTGGGCAGCCAAGAGACCCAGTACTTC. Encoded protein: CASSSLTLGSQETQYF. The chain links TRBV7-2 to TRBJ2-5, with D unclear. The CDR3 is 16 amino acids. Trimming cost V 4 bases and J 1 base, with 16 bases left between them. The germline CDR1 and CDR2 sequences are SGHTA and FQGNSA.

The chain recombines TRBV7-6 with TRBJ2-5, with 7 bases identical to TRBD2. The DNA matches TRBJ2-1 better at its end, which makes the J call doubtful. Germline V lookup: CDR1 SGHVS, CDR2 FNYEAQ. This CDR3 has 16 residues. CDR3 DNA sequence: TGTGCCAGCAGCTTGGCTTCTAGCGGACATAACAATGAGCAGTTCTTC. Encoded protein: CASSLASSGHNNEQFF.

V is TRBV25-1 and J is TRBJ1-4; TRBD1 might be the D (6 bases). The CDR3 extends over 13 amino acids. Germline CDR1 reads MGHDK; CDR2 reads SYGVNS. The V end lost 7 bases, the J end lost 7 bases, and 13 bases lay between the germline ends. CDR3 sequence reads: CASTPGQTEKLFF. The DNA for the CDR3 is TGTGCCAGCACCCCAGGACAGACTGAAAAACTGTTTTTT. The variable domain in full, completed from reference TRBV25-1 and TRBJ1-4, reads EADIYQTPRYLVIGTGKKITLECSQTMGHDKMYWYQQDPGMELHLIHYSYGVNSTEKGDLSSESTVSRIRTEHFPLTLESARPSHTSQYLCASTPGQTEKLFFGSGTQLSVL.

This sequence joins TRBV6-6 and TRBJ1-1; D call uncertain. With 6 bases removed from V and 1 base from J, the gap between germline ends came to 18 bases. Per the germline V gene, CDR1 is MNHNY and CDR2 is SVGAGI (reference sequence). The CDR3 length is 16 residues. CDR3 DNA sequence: TGTGCCAGCAGCAAGCGGTTTATAAATTCGAACACTGAAGCTTTCTTT. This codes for CASSKRFINSNTEAFF.

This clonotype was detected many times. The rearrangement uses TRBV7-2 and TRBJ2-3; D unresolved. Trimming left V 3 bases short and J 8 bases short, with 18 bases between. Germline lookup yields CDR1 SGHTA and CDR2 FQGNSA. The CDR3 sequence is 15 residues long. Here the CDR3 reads CASSFRQNLLGTQYF. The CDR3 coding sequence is TGTGCCAGCAGCTTTAGGCAGAACCTATTGGGTACGCAGTATTTT.

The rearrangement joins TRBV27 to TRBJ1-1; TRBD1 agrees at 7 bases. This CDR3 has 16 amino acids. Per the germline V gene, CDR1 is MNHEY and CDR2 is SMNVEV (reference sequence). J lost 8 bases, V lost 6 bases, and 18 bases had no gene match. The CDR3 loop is CASSLTPGQRFPEAFF. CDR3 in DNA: TGTGCCAGCAGCCTTACCCCGGGACAGCGGTTCCCCGAAGCTTTCTTT.

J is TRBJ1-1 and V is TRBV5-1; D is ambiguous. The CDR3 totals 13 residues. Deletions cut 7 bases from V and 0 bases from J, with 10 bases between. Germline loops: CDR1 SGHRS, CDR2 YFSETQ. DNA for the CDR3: TGCGCCAGCCGGATTGGGATGAACACTGAAGCTTTCTTT. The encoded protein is CASRIGMNTEAFF.

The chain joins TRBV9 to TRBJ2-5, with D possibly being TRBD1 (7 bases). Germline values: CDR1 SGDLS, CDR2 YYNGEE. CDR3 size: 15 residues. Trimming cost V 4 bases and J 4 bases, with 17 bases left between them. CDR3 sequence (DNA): TGTGCCAGCAGCCCGAGGGCAGGGGGAGGAGAGACCCAGTACTTC. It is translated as CASSPRAGGGETQYF. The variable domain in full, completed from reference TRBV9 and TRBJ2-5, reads DSGVTQTPKHLITATGQRVTLRCSPRSGDLSVYWYQQSLDQGLQFLIQYYNGEERAKGNILERFSAQQFPDLHSELNLSSLELGDSALYFCASSPRAGGGETQYFGPGTRLLVL.

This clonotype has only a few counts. In DNA form, the CDR3 reads TGTGCCAGCAGTTTAACGCCGTACAATGAGCAGTTCTTC. It yields the protein CASSLTPYNEQFF. The gene calls are TRBV12-3 or TRBV12-4 and TRBJ2-1; unclear D gene. This CDR3 has 13 amino acids. V lost 2 bases to trimming and J lost 4 bases, with 6 bases between them.